Following are 30 T cell receptor beta chains from one sample sequenced in a study of blood T cell repertoires in COVID-19. Sequencing used immunoSEQ multiplex PCR; TCRdb keeps in-frame clones, though not all of them. The table includes approximately 150,000 clones, 80% to 90% detected once. The sample taken for sequencing was peripheral blood. These receptors came from a woman aged 60-75 years with acute or convalescent COVID-19.

This chain uses TRBV5-1 with TRBJ2-7; 12 bases agree with TRBD1. CDR3 length: 14 amino acids. The germline gives CDR1 SGHRS, CDR2 YFSETQ. V lost 5 bases to trimming and J lost 7 bases; unmatched junction nucleotides: 7. The CDR3 loop reads CASSLGTGGQEQYF. For the CDR3, the DNA is TGCGCCAGCAGTCTCGGGACAGGGGGCCAGGAGCAGTACTTC.

This clone was found once. This chain uses TRBV6-6 with TRBJ1-2; maybe TRBD1 (5 bases). Per the germline V gene, CDR1 is MNHNY and CDR2 is SVGAGI (reference sequence). This CDR3 is 13 amino acids long. Deletions cut 4 bases from V and 2 bases from J, with 8 bases between. The CDR3: CASSWAGNYGYTF. CDR3 nucleotides: TGTGCCAGCAGTTGGGCAGGGAACTATGGCTACACCTTC.

The chain carries TRBV15 and TRBJ1-4; D is undetermined. Trimming removed 5 bases at V and 4 bases at J, with 11 bases between. The length of the CDR3 is 14 residues. Germline V lookup: CDR1 LNHNV, CDR2 YYDKDF (reference sequence). The CDR3 reads CATSFSGHNEKLFF. The CDR3 nucleotides read TGTGCCACCAGCTTCTCCGGTCATAATGAAAAACTGTTTTTT.

The rearrangement uses TRBV9 and TRBJ1-6, with 10 bases identical to TRBD1. Germline V gene sequence: CDR1 SGDLS, CDR2 YYNGEE. The length of the CDR3 is 14 residues. After removal of 3 bases from V and 7 bases from J, the junction contained 1 base not matched to a gene. CDR3 sequence reads: CASSGTGGNSPLHF. The CDR3 region has the DNA TGTGCCAGCAGCGGGACAGGGGGGAATTCACCCCTCCACTTT. Supplemented by reference TRBV9 and TRBJ1-6, the full variable domain reads DSGVTQTPKHLITATGQRVTLRCSPRSGDLSVYWYQQSLDQGLQFLIQYYNGEERAKGNILERFSAQQFPDLHSELNLSSLELGDSALYFCASSGTGGNSPLHFGNGTRLTVT.

J is TRBJ1-1 and V is TRBV2; TRBD1 aligns across 7 bases. The germline gives CDR1 SNHLY, CDR2 FYNNEI. The CDR3 loop spans 11 amino acids. V shed 6 bases and J 7 bases; nucleotides not matched to a gene: 2. The CDR3 protein is CASRGDSEAFF. CDR3 in DNA: TGTGCCAGCAGGGGGGACAGTGAAGCTTTCTTT.

This sequence joins TRBV11-3 and TRBJ2-1; perhaps TRBD1 as D (5 bases). The CDR3 is made up of 14 amino acids. Trimming shortened V by 5 bases and J by 7 bases, and 15 bases separated the two germline ends. In germline, CDR1 is SGHNT, CDR2 YENEEA. The CDR3 sequence: CASSLSGASNEQFF. The CDR3 bases are TGTGCCAGCAGCCTTAGTGGGGCCAGTAATGAGCAGTTCTTC.

V gene TRBV5-1 combines with J gene TRBJ2-1; the D gene is possibly TRBD1 (7 bases). Per the germline V gene, CDR1 is SGHRS and CDR2 is YFSETQ. V was cut by 0 bases and J by 8 bases, with 15 bases left in between. There are 15 residues in the CDR3. The CDR3 spells CASSLVRGARDEQFF. CDR3 bases: TGCGCCAGCAGCTTGGTCAGGGGGGCTCGGGATGAGCAGTTCTTC.

This clone was seen just once. The chain employs TRBV5-1 and TRBJ1-1; 9 bases are a match to TRBD1. CDR3 length: 14 amino acids. The V gene's germline CDR1 is SGHRS and CDR2 YFSETQ. V shed 5 bases and J 3 bases; nucleotides not matched to a gene: 5. The CDR3 is CASSTGQGYTEAFF. The CDR3, as DNA: TGCGCCAGCAGTACAGGACAGGGGTACACTGAAGCTTTCTTT.

The J gene is TRBJ2-2, the V gene TRBV28; D is undetermined. The germline V gene has CDR1 MDHEN and CDR2 SYDVKM. The CDR3 extends over 13 amino acids. V was clipped by 6 bases and J by 4 bases, with 9 bases between them. The CDR3 loop reads CASRGWSTGELFF. The CDR3 DNA sequence: TGTGCCAGCAGGGGTTGGAGCACCGGGGAGCTGTTTTTT.

This clone has a single count. This chain uses TRBV18 with TRBJ1-1; TRBD1 agrees at 9 bases. Trimming at V came to 3 bases and at J to 7 bases, leaving 6 bases not matched to a gene. The CDR3 totals 14 residues. The germline gives CDR1 KGHSH, CDR2 LQKENI. CDR3 sequence (DNA): TGTGCCAGCTCACCGGGACAGGGCAACGGTGAAGCTTTCTTT. Its protein is CASSPGQGNGEAFF.

This CDR3 reads CASRGLAGGKNIQYF. CDR3 DNA sequence: TGTGCCAGCAGGGGACTAGCGGGGGGGAAAAACATTCAGTACTTC. V gene TRBV2 combines with J gene TRBJ2-4, with 16 nucleotides matching TRBD2. The V gene's germline CDR1 is SNHLY and CDR2 FYNNEI. Germline trimming cut 6 bases from V and 4 bases from J; bases unmatched to any gene: 0. The CDR3 is made up of 15 amino acids. The complete variable domain, with remaining parts taken from reference TRBV2 and TRBJ2-4, reads EPEVTQTPSHQVTQMGQEVILRCVPISNHLYFYWYRQILGQKVEFLVSFYNNEISEKSEIFDDQFSVERPDGSNFTLKIRSTKLEDSAMYFCASRGLAGGKNIQYFGAGTRLSVL.

The V and J genes are TRBV20-1 and TRBJ1-1, with D uncertain. The length of the CDR3 is 9 residues. Germline V gene lookup returns CDR1 DFQATT and CDR2 SNEGSKA (reference sequence). The CDR3, as DNA: TGCTCCCCTTCAGATGAAGCTTTCTTT. It is translated as CSPSDEAFF.

The chain has TRBV2 and TRBJ1-6; D possibly corresponds to TRBD1 (5 bases). This CDR3 contains 15 residues. The germline gives CDR1 SNHLY, CDR2 FYNNEI. Trimming shortened V by 8 bases and J by 9 bases, and 20 bases separated the two germline ends. In DNA, the CDR3 is TGTGCCAGCGGGGCACTGACGCCCCTGACTTCACCCCTCCACTTT. Its protein is CASGALTPLTSPLHF.

The chain carries TRBV5-1 and TRBJ2-3; the D gene is possibly TRBD1 (6 bases). This CDR3 is 15 amino acids long. The germline CDR1 and CDR2 sequences are SGHRS and YFSETQ. Trimming removed 1 base at V and 5 bases at J, with 14 bases between. The CDR3 DNA is TGCGCCAGCAGCTTGCGGGAAGGGGGTTTAGATACGCAGTATTTT. Protein product: CASSLREGGLDTQYF.

This chain uses TRBV7-9 with TRBJ2-2; D may be TRBD2 (6 bases). The germline V gene encodes CDR1 SEHNR and CDR2 FQNEAQ (reference sequence). The V end was cut by 7 bases, the J end by 4 bases, with 16 bases between. The CDR3 loop spans 15 amino acids. CDR3: CASNLPLALTGELFF. The DNA for the CDR3 is TGTGCCAGCAACCTCCCCCTAGCGCTCACCGGGGAGCTGTTTTTT.

The chain recombines TRBV19 with TRBJ2-5; TRBD1 is a possible D gene (5 bases). This CDR3 contains 13 residues. Germline CDR1 and CDR2: LNHDA and SQIVND (reference sequence). Trimming took 5 bases from V and 3 from J, leaving 10 bases between them. The chain's CDR3 is CASSYDRKETQYF. The CDR3 region has the DNA TGTGCCAGTAGTTATGACAGAAAAGAGACCCAGTACTTC.

The chain recombines TRBV27 with TRBJ1-1, with unresolved D. CDR3 size: 13 residues. In germline, CDR1 is MNHEY, CDR2 SMNVEV (reference sequence). V lost 5 bases and J lost 0, with 7 bases in between. CDR3 coding DNA: TGTGCCAGCAGTGCCAGAATGAACACTGAAGCTTTCTTT. Protein: CASSARMNTEAFF.

The chain combines TRBV3-1 (or the pseudogene TRBV3-2) with TRBJ1-6, with D perhaps matching TRBD1 (5 bases). CDR1 and CDR2 (germline): LGHDT, YNNKEL (reference sequence). The length of the CDR3 is 14 residues. Trimming removed 0 bases from V and 8 bases from J, with 8 bases in between. The CDR3, as DNA: TGTGCCAGCAGCCAAGATCCCAGGGATTCACCCCTCCACTTT. It is translated as CASSQDPRDSPLHF.

This clone was picked up one time. CDR3 amino acids: CASTYREGTEAFF. The CDR3 coding sequence is TGTGCCAGCACCTACAGGGAGGGCACTGAAGCTTTCTTT. This chain joins TRBV19 and TRBJ1-1; tentative D call: TRBD1 (6 bases). This CDR3 comprises 13 residues. CDR1 and CDR2 from the germline V gene are LNHDA and SQIVND (reference sequence). V was cut by 9 bases and J by 4 bases, with 15 bases left in between.

The chain uses TRBV24-1 and TRBJ1-5; D not resolved. This CDR3 has 13 amino acids. V was shortened by 9 bases and J by 7 bases, with 15 bases between the two germline ends. Germline V lookup: CDR1 KGHDR, CDR2 SFDVKD. The chain's CDR3 is CATQMGQEQPQHF. CDR3 DNA sequence: TGTGCCACCCAGATGGGCCAGGAACAGCCCCAGCATTTT.

V gene TRBV5-4 combines with J gene TRBJ1-1; no firm D call. The CDR3 extends over 15 amino acids. The germline CDR1 and CDR2 sequences are SGHNT and YYREEE (reference sequence). The germline V and J ends were trimmed by 3 bases and 3 bases, with 15 bases remaining between them. Written as DNA, the CDR3 is TGTGCCAGCAGCTCCGACCCTACCGGGGACACTGAAGCTTTCTTT. Its protein is CASSSDPTGDTEAFF.

The chain combines TRBV11-2 with TRBJ2-5; a weak D match, TRBD1 (6 bases). V was pared by 5 bases and J by 1 base, with 23 bases between. CDR1 is SGHAT and CDR2 is FQNNGV in the germline V gene. The CDR3 contains 18 residues. CDR3 DNA: TGTGCCAGCAGCCCCTGGGGGCAATTGGGGATCTTCCAAGAGACCCAGTACTTC. It specifies CASSPWGQLGIFQETQYF.

This chain joins TRBV30 and TRBJ1-1; no firm D call. The ends were cut back, 5 bases at V and 4 bases at J, with 14 bases in the middle. The CDR3 extends over 13 amino acids. Germline lookup yields CDR1 GTSNPN and CDR2 SVGIG (reference sequence). The CDR3 sequence is CAWDGLAGTEAFF. The DNA for the CDR3 is TGTGCCTGGGATGGGTTGGCGGGCACTGAAGCTTTCTTT.

The chain combines TRBV6-2 or TRBV6-3 with TRBJ1-2; D remains unclear. This CDR3 contains 13 residues. CDR1 MNHEY and CDR2 SVGEGT come from the germline V gene. The V end was cut by 7 bases, the J end by 2 bases, with 11 bases between. This CDR3 reads CASIPTGNYGYTF. For the CDR3, the DNA is TGTGCCAGCATCCCCACGGGAAACTATGGCTACACCTTC.

This CDR3 reads CASSRSGRNTEAFF. Here the CDR3 DNA reads TGTGCCAGCAGCCGCTCGGGGAGGAACACTGAAGCTTTCTTT. The chain couples TRBV6-5 to TRBJ1-1, with D uncertain. The CDR3 is made up of 14 amino acids. The germline gives CDR1 MNHEY, CDR2 SVGAGI. Trimming took 6 bases from V and 1 from J, leaving 12 bases between them.

The rearrangement joins TRBV28 to TRBJ1-2, with 7 bases aligning to TRBD1. Per germline, CDR1 MDHEN and CDR2 SYDVKM. The CDR3 sequence is 12 residues long. J lost 8 bases, V lost 2 bases, and 2 bases had no gene match. The CDR3: CASSLTGVGYTF. CDR3 in DNA: TGTGCCAGCAGTTTAACAGGGGTCGGCTACACCTTC.

The chain is built from TRBV18 and TRBJ2-7; 7 bases fit TRBD2. The CDR3 sequence is 15 residues long. Germline CDR1 reads KGHSH; CDR2 reads LQKENI. The junction had 5 bases not matched to a gene; V was cut back by 3 bases and J by 0 bases. CDR3 coding DNA: TGTGCCAGCTCACCCGGGGGGTCGAGCTCCTACGAGCAGTACTTC. This sequence encodes CASSPGGSSSYEQYF. The variable domain in full, with the rest retrieved from reference TRBV18 and TRBJ2-7, is NAGVMQNPRHLVRRRGQEARLRCSPMKGHSHVYWYRQLPEEGLKFMVYLQKENIIDESGMPKERFSAEFPKEGPSILRIQQVVRGDSAAYFCASSPGGSSSYEQYFGPGTRLTVT.

The V call is TRBV18, the J call TRBJ1-1; 7 bases match TRBD1. Trimming removed 5 bases from V and 1 base from J; junction bases left unmatched: 4. The CDR3 runs to 14 residues. Germline CDR1 and CDR2: KGHSH and LQKENI. Here the CDR3 DNA reads TGTGCCAGCTCATTTGACAGGGCGAACACTGAAGCTTTCTTT. Protein product: CASSFDRANTEAFF.

The chain recombines TRBV7-9 with TRBJ1-1; no definite D call. Germline lookup yields CDR1 SEHNR and CDR2 FQNEAQ (reference sequence). V was cut by 3 bases and J by 1 base, with 6 bases left in between. The CDR3 covers 13 residues. CDR3 amino acids: CASSFQENTEAFF. The DNA of the CDR3 is TGTGCCAGCAGCTTCCAGGAGAACACTGAAGCTTTCTTT.

The CDR3 sequence: CASSLVAGVNYGYTF. The CDR3 DNA reads TGTGCCAGCAGTTTAGTCGCAGGGGTGAACTATGGCTACACCTTC. The genes are TRBV28 and TRBJ1-2; D may be TRBD1 (6 bases). CDR3 length: 15 residues. The germline CDR1 and CDR2 sequences are MDHEN and SYDVKM. The V gene lost 2 bases and the J gene lost 2 bases, with 12 bases spanning the gap.